The next 29 T cell receptor beta chains were all read from a single sample in a study of blood T cell repertoires in COVID-19. Sequenced by immunoSEQ multiplex PCR; TCRdb stores in-frame clones only, minus some. Found here are about 190,000 clones, about 87% of them singletons; the top ten hold approximately 12%. Sequencing was carried out using peripheral blood. These receptors were obtained from a woman between 70 and 85 years old with COVID-19, enrolled during active disease.

The chain joins TRBV5-6 to TRBJ1-5; D gene ambiguous. Per germline, CDR1 SGHDT and CDR2 YYEEEE. This CDR3 region has 17 residues. The ends were cut back, 4 bases at V and 4 bases at J, with 21 bases in the middle. The CDR3 loop is CASSIRYSSGLNQPQHF. CDR3 DNA sequence: TGTGCCAGCAGCATTCGGTACAGTTCAGGATTGAATCAGCCCCAGCATTTT.

The chain uses TRBV19 and TRBJ2-7; maybe TRBD2 (6 bases). Germline CDR1 reads LNHDA; CDR2 reads SQIVND (reference sequence). There are 13 residues in the CDR3. The V end was cut by 3 bases, the J end by 5 bases, with 11 bases between. The CDR3 here is CASSIGGFNEQYF. In DNA form, the CDR3 reads TGTGCCAGTAGTATCGGAGGGTTCAACGAGCAGTACTTC.

This sequence joins TRBV14 and TRBJ2-7, with a possible D match to TRBD1 (6 bases). The germline CDR1 and CDR2 sequences are SGHDN and FVKESK. V was clipped by 4 bases and J by 2 bases, with 18 bases between them. CDR3 length equals 16 residues. Here the CDR3 DNA reads TGTGCCAGCAGCCCCCCGGGGTCAGGGGCGGCCTACGAGCAGTACTTC. Its protein is CASSPPGSGAAYEQYF.

The gene calls are TRBV6-5 and TRBJ1-1; 10 bases fit TRBD1. The CDR3 runs 15 residues. V lost 4 bases, J lost 0 bases, and 2 bases stayed unmatched. CDR1 MNHEY and CDR2 SVGAGI come from the germline V gene. The CDR3 here is CASSSDRGLNTEAFF. As DNA, the CDR3 is TGTGCCAGCAGTTCAGACAGGGGGCTGAACACTGAAGCTTTCTTT.

This sequence joins TRBV6-5 and TRBJ2-1; the D is unclear. In germline, CDR1 is MNHEY, CDR2 SVGAGI. The CDR3 sequence is 14 residues long. V dropped 0 bases and J dropped 6 bases, with 9 bases sitting between them. Here the CDR3 DNA reads TGTGCCAGCAGTTACTCGCGGCAGTCCAATGAGCAGTTCTTC. Encoded protein: CASSYSRQSNEQFF.

The V and J genes are TRBV5-1 and TRBJ2-1, with 7 bases that match TRBD2. Germline CDR1 and CDR2: SGHRS and YFSETQ. With V trimmed by 4 bases and J by 7 bases, 5 bases remained unmatched. CDR3 length: 13 amino acids. The CDR3 DNA is TGCGCCAGCAGCCCGGGGGGTTTGAATGAGCAGTTCTTC. Translating gives CASSPGGLNEQFF.

The genes are TRBV7-9 and TRBJ2-7; D may be TRBD1 (6 bases). The CDR3 runs 13 residues. Germline CDR1 and CDR2: SEHNR and FQNEAQ (reference sequence). The V end lost 5 bases, the J end lost 2 bases, and 10 bases lay between the germline ends. The CDR3: CASSPRTAYEQYF. The CDR3 coding sequence is TGTGCCAGCAGCCCGAGGACAGCCTACGAGCAGTACTTC. The whole variable domain, remainder taken from reference TRBV7-9 and TRBJ2-7, is DTGVSQNPRHKITKRGQNVTFRCDPISEHNRLYWYRQTLGQGPEFLTYFQNEAQLEKSRLLSDRFSAERPKGSFSTLEIQRTEQGDSAMYLCASSPRTAYEQYFGPGTRLTVT.

The count of this clone is one. The sample carries other DNA sequences with the same CDR3. The V and J genes are TRBV7-3 and TRBJ2-2; the match to TRBD2 covers 8 bases. V shed 6 bases and J 2 bases; nucleotides not matched to a gene: 5. This CDR3 region has 15 residues. The V gene's germline CDR1 is SGHTA and CDR2 FQGTGA. CDR3 loop: CASSRTSGNTGELFF. The CDR3 DNA reads TGTGCCAGCAGTCGTACTAGCGGAAACACCGGGGAGCTGTTTTTT.

The J gene is TRBJ2-3, the V gene TRBV27, with D possibly matching TRBD1 (6 bases). This CDR3 comprises 15 residues. Per the germline V gene, CDR1 is MNHEY and CDR2 is SMNVEV (reference sequence). V was shortened by 6 bases and J by 0 bases, with 13 bases between the two germline ends. CDR3 coding DNA: TGTGCCAGCAGCCCCAGGGGAGCAAGCACAGATACGCAGTATTTT. This gives the protein CASSPRGASTDTQYF.

V is TRBV21-1 and J is TRBJ1-1; no check of the table's D call, TRBD1, against the DNA was made. TRBV21-1 is reported as a pseudogene. The CDR3 runs to 16 residues. The CDR3 is CASSPKCRTGGTEAFF. The DNA of the CDR3 is TGTGCCAGCAGCCCAAAGTGTAGGACAGGGGGGACTGAAGCTTTCTTT.

J is TRBJ2-7 and V is TRBV5-4, with TRBD2 as a possible D gene (6 bases). Trimming took off 4 bases at V and 3 bases at J, with 8 bases between the two ends. This CDR3 has 12 residues. The germline V gene has CDR1 SGHNT and CDR2 YYREEE (reference sequence). This CDR3 is CASSRDFYEQYF. The CDR3 DNA reads TGTGCCAGCAGCCGGGACTTCTACGAGCAGTACTTC. The full variable domain, with the rest looked up from reference TRBV5-4 and TRBJ2-7, is ETGVTQSPTHLIKTRGQQVTLRCSSQSGHNTVSWYQQALGQGPQFIFQYYREEENGRGNFPPRFSGLQFPNYSSELNVNALELDDSALYLCASSRDFYEQYFGPGTRLTVT.

The chain has TRBV5-4 and TRBJ2-1; TRBD1 matches 8 bases. Trimming removed 1 base from V and 1 base from J; junction bases left unmatched: 4. The CDR3 runs 16 residues. The germline V gene has CDR1 SGHNT and CDR2 YYREEE (reference sequence). The CDR3 DNA reads TGTGCCAGCAGCTTGAGGACAGGGACTTCCTACAATGAGCAGTTCTTC. It is translated as CASSLRTGTSYNEQFF. Full variable domain (outside the CDR3, taken from reference TRBV5-4 and TRBJ2-1): ETGVTQSPTHLIKTRGQQVTLRCSSQSGHNTVSWYQQALGQGPQFIFQYYREEENGRGNFPPRFSGLQFPNYSSELNVNALELDDSALYLCASSLRTGTSYNEQFFGPGTRLTVL.

This sequence joins TRBV27 and TRBJ2-3; possible D gene TRBD1, 6 bases. Per germline, CDR1 MNHEY and CDR2 SMNVEV (reference sequence). CDR3 size: 14 residues. V gave up 8 bases and J gave up 3 bases, with 15 bases separating them. CDR3 residues: CASSRGIRTDTQYF. The CDR3 nucleotides read TGTGCCAGCTCTAGGGGGATAAGGACAGATACGCAGTATTTT.

The chain joins TRBV5-1 to TRBJ2-7; D perhaps matches TRBD1 (6 bases). Trimming shortened V by 5 bases and J by 6 bases, and 21 bases separated the two germline ends. Germline lookup yields CDR1 SGHRS and CDR2 YFSETQ. CDR3 length: 15 residues. CDR3 loop: CASRRATDSFSEQYF. The CDR3 region has the DNA TGCGCCAGCAGACGGGCGACGGACAGTTTTTCCGAGCAGTACTTC.

The rearrangement joins TRBV28 to TRBJ2-5; D is unclear. CDR3 size: 15 residues. Germline CDR1 reads MDHEN; CDR2 reads SYDVKM. V lost 6 bases, J lost 2 bases, and 16 bases lay in between. CDR3 nucleotide sequence: TGTGCCAGCAGAGTCCCTGCGGCATTTCAAGAGACCCAGTACTTC. This encodes CASRVPAAFQETQYF.

The rearrangement joins TRBV9 to TRBJ2-1; TRBD2 aligns across 7 bases. The CDR3 totals 15 residues. V dropped 0 bases and J dropped 9; count of bases not matched to a gene: 9. CDR1 and CDR2 (germline): SGDLS, YYNGEE. The CDR3 reads CASSVGGLGGGEQFF. The CDR3 DNA is TGTGCCAGCAGCGTAGGTGGGCTCGGCGGGGGTGAGCAGTTCTTC.

V is TRBV19 and J is TRBJ2-7, with TRBD1 as a possible D gene (6 bases). This CDR3 region has 13 residues. Trimming shortened V by 2 bases and J by 6 bases, and 11 bases separated the two germline ends. The V gene's germline CDR1 is LNHDA and CDR2 SQIVND (reference sequence). CDR3 nucleotides: TGTGCCAGTAGTATACGCAGGGGAGCCGAGCAGTACTTC. As protein: CASSIRRGAEQYF.

The chain employs TRBV6-6 and TRBJ1-1; D remains ambiguous. V was shortened by 3 bases and J by 5 bases, with 7 bases between the two germline ends. The CDR3 sequence is 12 residues long. CDR1 is MNHNY, CDR2 SVGAGI, per germline (reference sequence). Here the CDR3 reads CASSYAGTEAFF. The CDR3 bases are TGTGCCAGCAGTTATGCGGGGACTGAAGCTTTCTTT.

This sequence joins TRBV28 and TRBJ2-3; 9 positions match TRBD2. The J segment lost 5 bases and the V segment lost 10 bases, leaving 10 bases of the junction unmatched. The germline V gene encodes CDR1 MDHEN and CDR2 SYDVKM. The CDR3 spans 14 residues. Written as DNA, the CDR3 is TGTGCCATCCGAGATAGCGGGAGAAAAGATACGCAGTATTTT. Translated, it gives CAIRDSGRKDTQYF.

Remarks on this clone: Other DNA sequences in this sample translate to the same CDR3. The V call is TRBV19, the J call TRBJ2-7; 11 bases align to TRBD1. The V gene end was trimmed by 3 bases and the J gene end by 2 bases; junction bases not matched to a gene: 3. There are 15 residues in the CDR3. Per germline, CDR1 LNHDA and CDR2 SQIVND (reference sequence). The CDR3 DNA is TGTGCCAGTAGTATTATGGGACAGGGGGCCTACGAGCAGTACTTC. It codes for CASSIMGQGAYEQYF.

This clone was counted once. DNA of the CDR3: TGTGCCTGGAGACAGGGGGGGGGTTCACCCCTCCACTTT. It codes for CAWRQGGGSPLHF. The genes are TRBV30 and TRBJ1-6; 8 positions agree with TRBD1. The germline V gene encodes CDR1 GTSNPN and CDR2 SVGIG (reference sequence). This CDR3 region has 13 residues. V shed 3 bases, J shed 9 bases, and the junction held 4 bases outside the gene matches.

CDR3 coding DNA: TGTGCCAGCAGTTTTATCGCAGGGGGTATGAACACTGAAGCTTTCTTT. It is translated as CASSFIAGGMNTEAFF. The V gene is TRBV27, the J gene TRBJ1-1; 7 bases map to TRBD1. Germline trimming cut 3 bases from V and 0 bases from J; bases unmatched to any gene: 7. The CDR3 is 16 amino acids. Germline CDR1 is MNHEY and CDR2 is SMNVEV (reference sequence).

The V gene is TRBV29-1, the J gene TRBJ2-7; maybe TRBD1 (6 bases). V dropped 4 bases and J dropped 9 bases, with 16 bases sitting between them. CDR1 and CDR2 (germline): SQVTM, ANQGSEA. The CDR3 is made up of 12 amino acids. CDR3 in amino acids: CSVAQGNFGQYF. The DNA of the CDR3 is TGCAGCGTTGCCCAGGGGAATTTCGGGCAGTACTTC.

The chain combines TRBV7-6 with TRBJ2-1, with 13 bases that match TRBD2. The V gene end was trimmed by 5 bases and the J gene end by 4 bases; junction bases not matched to a gene: 2. This CDR3 has 15 residues. Germline assignment: CDR1 SGHVS and CDR2 FNYEAQ. Here the CDR3 DNA reads TGTGCCAGCAGCGGACTAGCGGGAGAGTACAATGAGCAGTTCTTC. The encoded protein is CASSGLAGEYNEQFF.

The CDR3 protein is CASSFSRTNTEAFF. The CDR3 DNA sequence: TGCGCCAGCAGCTTCTCACGGACAAACACTGAAGCTTTCTTT. The V call is TRBV5-1, the J call TRBJ1-1; a possible D gene is TRBD1 (5 bases). Between the trimmed V and J ends, which lost 2 bases and 2 bases, there was a span of 10 bases. This CDR3 is built from 14 residues. CDR1 and CDR2 from the germline V gene are SGHRS and YFSETQ.

The chain employs TRBV11-2 and TRBJ2-5; 14 bases fit TRBD2. Trimming took 5 bases from V and 3 from J; bases not matched to a gene: 5. Germline CDR1 SGHAT, CDR2 FQNNGV. This CDR3 region has 16 residues. The CDR3 DNA sequence: TGTGCCAGCAGCGCTGGGACTAGCGGGAGTAAAGAGACCCAGTACTTC. Protein: CASSAGTSGSKETQYF.

This clone was observed a handful of times. The chain uses TRBV7-6 and TRBJ1-6; D ambiguous. Germline CDR1 SGHVS, CDR2 FNYEAQ. The CDR3 extends over 14 amino acids. V gave up 0 bases and J gave up 10 bases, with 10 bases separating them. The CDR3 nucleotides are TGTGCCAGCAGCTTAGCCCGGGGTGGATCACCCCTCCACTTT. This translates into CASSLARGGSPLHF.

V is TRBV6-4 and J is TRBJ1-1, with TRBD1 matching over 7 bases. CDR1 MRHNA and CDR2 SNTAGT come from the germline V gene. V dropped 5 bases and J dropped 5; count of bases not matched to a gene: 5. The CDR3 sequence is 13 residues long. CDR3 nucleotide sequence: TGTGCCAGCAGTAATCAGGGGGGAACTGAAGCTTTCTTT. It is translated as CASSNQGGTEAFF.

The chain is built from TRBV5-1 and TRBJ2-2; maybe TRBD1 (6 bases). The ends were cut back, 4 bases at V and 0 bases at J, with 10 bases in the middle. CDR1 is SGHRS and CDR2 is YFSETQ in the germline V gene. This CDR3 region has 15 residues. CDR3 sequence: CASSSRTANTGELFF. The CDR3 nucleotides read TGCGCCAGCAGCAGCAGGACAGCGAACACCGGGGAGCTGTTTTTT.